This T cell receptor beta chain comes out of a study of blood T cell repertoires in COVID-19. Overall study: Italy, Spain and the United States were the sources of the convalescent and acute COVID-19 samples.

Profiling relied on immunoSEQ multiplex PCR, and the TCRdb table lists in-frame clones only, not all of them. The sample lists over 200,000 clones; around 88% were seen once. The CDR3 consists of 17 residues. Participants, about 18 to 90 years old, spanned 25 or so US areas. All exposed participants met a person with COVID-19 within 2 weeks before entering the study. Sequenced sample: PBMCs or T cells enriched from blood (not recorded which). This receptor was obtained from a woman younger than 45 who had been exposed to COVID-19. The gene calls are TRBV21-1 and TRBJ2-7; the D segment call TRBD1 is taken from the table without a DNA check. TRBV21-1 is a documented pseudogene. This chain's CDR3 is CASSTGQGRPAPYEQYF. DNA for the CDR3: TGTGCCAGCAGCACGGGACAGGGCAGGCCAGCCCCATACGAGCAGTACTTC.